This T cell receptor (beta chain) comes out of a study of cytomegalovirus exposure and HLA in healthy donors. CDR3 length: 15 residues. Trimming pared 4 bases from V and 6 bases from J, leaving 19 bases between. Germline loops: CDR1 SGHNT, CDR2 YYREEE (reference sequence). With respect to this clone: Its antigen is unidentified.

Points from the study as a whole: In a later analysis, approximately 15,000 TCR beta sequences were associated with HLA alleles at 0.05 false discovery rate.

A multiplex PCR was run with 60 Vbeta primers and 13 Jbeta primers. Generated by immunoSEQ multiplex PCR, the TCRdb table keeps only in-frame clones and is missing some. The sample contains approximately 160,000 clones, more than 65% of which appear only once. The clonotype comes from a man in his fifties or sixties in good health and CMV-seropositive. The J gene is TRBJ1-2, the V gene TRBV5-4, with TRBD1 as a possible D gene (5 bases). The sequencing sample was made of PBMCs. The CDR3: CASSLDSQGVDGYTF. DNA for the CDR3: TGTGCCAGCAGCCTAGATAGCCAGGGTGTCGATGGCTACACCTTC.